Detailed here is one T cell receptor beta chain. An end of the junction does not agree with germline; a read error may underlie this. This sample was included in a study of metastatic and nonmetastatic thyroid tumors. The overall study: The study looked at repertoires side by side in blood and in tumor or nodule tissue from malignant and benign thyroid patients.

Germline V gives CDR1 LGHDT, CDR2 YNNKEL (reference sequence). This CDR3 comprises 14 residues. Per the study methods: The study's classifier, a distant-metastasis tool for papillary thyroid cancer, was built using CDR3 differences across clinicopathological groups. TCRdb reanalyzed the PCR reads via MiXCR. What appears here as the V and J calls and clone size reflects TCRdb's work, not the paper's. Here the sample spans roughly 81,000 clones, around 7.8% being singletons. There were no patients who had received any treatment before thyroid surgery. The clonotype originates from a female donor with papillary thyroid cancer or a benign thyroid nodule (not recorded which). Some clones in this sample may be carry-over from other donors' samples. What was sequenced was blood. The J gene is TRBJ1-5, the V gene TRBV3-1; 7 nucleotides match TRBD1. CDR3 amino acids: CASIQGQVNQPQHF. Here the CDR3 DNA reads TGCGCCAGCATCCAAGGACAGGTGAATCAGCCCCAGCATTTT.